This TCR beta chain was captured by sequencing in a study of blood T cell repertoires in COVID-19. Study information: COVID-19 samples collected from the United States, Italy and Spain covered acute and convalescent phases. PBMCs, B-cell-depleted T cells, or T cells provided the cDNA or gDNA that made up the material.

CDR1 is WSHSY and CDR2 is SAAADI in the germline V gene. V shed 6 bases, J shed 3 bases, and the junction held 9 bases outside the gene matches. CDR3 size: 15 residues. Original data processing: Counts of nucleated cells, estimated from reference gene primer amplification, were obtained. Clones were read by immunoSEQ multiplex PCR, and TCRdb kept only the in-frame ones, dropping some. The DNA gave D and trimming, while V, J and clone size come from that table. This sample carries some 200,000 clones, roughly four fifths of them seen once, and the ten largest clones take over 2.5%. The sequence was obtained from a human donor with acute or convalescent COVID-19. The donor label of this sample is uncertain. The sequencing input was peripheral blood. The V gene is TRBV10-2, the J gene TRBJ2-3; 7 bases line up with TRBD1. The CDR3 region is CASRDRAPGTDTQYF. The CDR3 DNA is TGCGCCAGCAGAGACAGGGCGCCTGGTACAGATACGCAGTATTTT.